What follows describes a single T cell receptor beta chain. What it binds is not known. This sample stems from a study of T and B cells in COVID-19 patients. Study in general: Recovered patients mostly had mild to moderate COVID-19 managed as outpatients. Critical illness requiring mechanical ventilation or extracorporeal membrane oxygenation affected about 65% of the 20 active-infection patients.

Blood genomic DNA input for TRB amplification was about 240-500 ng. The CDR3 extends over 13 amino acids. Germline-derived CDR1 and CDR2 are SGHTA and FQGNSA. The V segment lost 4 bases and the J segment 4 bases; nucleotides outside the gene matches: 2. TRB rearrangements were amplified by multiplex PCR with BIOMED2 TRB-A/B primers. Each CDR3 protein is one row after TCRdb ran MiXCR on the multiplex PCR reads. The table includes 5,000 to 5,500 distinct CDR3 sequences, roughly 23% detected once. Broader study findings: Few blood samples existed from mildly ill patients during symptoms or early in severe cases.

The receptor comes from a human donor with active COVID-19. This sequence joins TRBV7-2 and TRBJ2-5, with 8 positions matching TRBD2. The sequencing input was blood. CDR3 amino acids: CASSSRGGETQYF. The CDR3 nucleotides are TGTGCCAGCAGCTCCCGGGGGGGAGAGACCCAGTACTTC.